Here is one TCR beta chain with its context. Its specific antigen is unknown. No much larger clone exists at a distance of one base, and base qualities are not known. The data were taken from a study of shared clonotypes between healthy human individuals (dated by TCRdb to 2020 to 2021). Broadly, across the study: A couple of women and three men aged 18 to 49 years were included in the cohort. For each donor, CD4 naive and CD4 memory were each given three plates, CD8 naive was given two plates, and CD8 memory was given one plate. To estimate repertoire size and how much clonotypes are shared between individuals, the study performed deep sequencing of blood TCR repertoires from a few healthy adults. To increase sequencing depth and limit assay-specific biases, TCR repertoire library preparation and sequencing were carried out by different laboratories using diverse techniques. Each donor's leukapheresis produced roughly between roughly 0.85 and 9 billion PBMCs. Overall study results and their limits: Only blood was sampled, and tissue TCR repertoires likely differ from those in blood. Higher generation probabilities were observed for clonotypes shared by all four sorted-subset donors than for non-shared clonotypes. Naive subsets generally had larger estimated clonotype richness than memory subsets did. Across a handful of donors, around 5% of naive CD4, more than 3% of naive CD8, 2.3% of memory CD4, and about 0.44% of memory CD8 clonotypes were shared. Because the study included only a small number of donors, the genetic and exposure-history diversity represented was limited. Pairwise subsampling led to the expectation that sequencing depth would affect the degree of clonotype sharing among donors. Incomplete sequencing was indicated by rarefaction of sorted-subset datasets, despite the large sequencing depth.

Using the deep immunoSEQ assay, TCR CDR3 regions were amplified from genomic DNA by multiplex PCR. Extracted genomic DNA from each cell subset was distributed evenly across all wells of several immunoSEQ 96-well plates, and each plate was treated as a replicate. For sorted subsets, around 200 ng genomic DNA, equal to about 30,000 T cell genomes, was loaded into each replicate PCR. Purified libraries were measured with a Qubit 3.0 fluorometer, size-checked on a Bioanalyzer 2100, and measured again with the KAPA Library Quantification kit. Each immunoSEQ 96-well plate was sequenced on its own single-read 150-cycle Illumina NextSeq 550 flow cell. The original pipeline was this. Because only junctional sequences without quality scores were contained in the immunoSEQ output, filtering matching that applied to full-length reads could not be performed. To assign V/J genes and CDR3, sequences were annotated against IMGT germline references using PyIR, a Python wrapper for IgBLAST v1.9. Any read was removed if the V/J assignment was weak (E-value above 1e-6), the CDR3 was missing, or the read contained stop codons, out-of-frame junctions, or ambiguous translated residues. V3J clonotypes were defined by identical inferred V gene, J gene, and CDR3 amino acid sequence. Percentage overlap between repertoires was calculated by dividing the number of shared unique clonotypes by the size of the smaller repertoire. RTK rarefaction, the Chao1 estimator, and Recon v2.1 estimates of unobserved clonotypes were used to assess repertoire richness. Generation probabilities for all TCRbeta clonotypes obtained by the gDNA method from four donors were computed using OLGA. What TCRdb holds here is the immuneACCESS table cut down to in-frame rearrangements. Part of the clones is not present; checked against another copy, under half of the missing clones reflect an unresolved V gene, and the others are unexplained. V, J and clone size are taken as reported in that table, and D and trimming were inferred from the DNA itself. Recorded for this sample are 550,000 to 850,000 clones; roughly 72% of them occurred a single time. The ten largest make up under 2% of the sample.

The donors were healthy, HIV-negative adults who had no recently reported acute infections or vaccinations. Only Caucasian adults living in Nashville, Tennessee, USA were represented among the donors. CD4+ T cells were enriched by magnetic negative selection; naive cells were then positively selected on CD45RA, and the negative fraction formed the memory subset. Blood was collected by leukapheresis, and PBMCs were isolated by Ficoll-Histopaque density gradient centrifugation and then cryopreserved in liquid nitrogen vapor phase. Analytical flow cytometry was used to check the purity and quantity of each magnetically sorted T cell population. From each sorted fraction, genomic DNA was isolated and quantified by UV absorbance on a Nanodrop 2000c. The TCR was taken from a woman younger than 45 in good health. Sequenced input: memory CD4+ T cells sorted from blood. Read against the paper, the sample's cell subset or site label means: CD45RA-negative fraction.

The sequenced DNA: TGCGCCAGCAGCAACTCGGACAGACCGACCGGGGAGCTGTTTTTT. It is translated as CASSNSDRPTGELFF. The V and J segments used are TRBV5-1 and TRBJ2-2; the D region possibly corresponds to TRBD1 (6 bases align). The CDR3 numbers 15 residues from cysteine through phenylalanine. CDR3 DNA is the only sequence kept; it has 45 bases, read in frame from the first base. The junction shows trimming of 4 bases on V and 5 bases on J, plus 15 bases between the germline ends. CDR1 and CDR2 are read off the germline V gene as SGHRS and YFSETQ. The reference TRBV5-1 and TRBJ2-2 proteins fill in what lies around the CDR3, so the full variable domain reads KAGVTQTPRYLIKTRGQQVTLSCSPISGHRSVSWYQQTPGQGLQFLFEYFSETQRNKGNFPGRFSGRQFSNSRSEMNVSTLELGDSALYLCASSNSDRPTGELFFGEGSRLTVL.